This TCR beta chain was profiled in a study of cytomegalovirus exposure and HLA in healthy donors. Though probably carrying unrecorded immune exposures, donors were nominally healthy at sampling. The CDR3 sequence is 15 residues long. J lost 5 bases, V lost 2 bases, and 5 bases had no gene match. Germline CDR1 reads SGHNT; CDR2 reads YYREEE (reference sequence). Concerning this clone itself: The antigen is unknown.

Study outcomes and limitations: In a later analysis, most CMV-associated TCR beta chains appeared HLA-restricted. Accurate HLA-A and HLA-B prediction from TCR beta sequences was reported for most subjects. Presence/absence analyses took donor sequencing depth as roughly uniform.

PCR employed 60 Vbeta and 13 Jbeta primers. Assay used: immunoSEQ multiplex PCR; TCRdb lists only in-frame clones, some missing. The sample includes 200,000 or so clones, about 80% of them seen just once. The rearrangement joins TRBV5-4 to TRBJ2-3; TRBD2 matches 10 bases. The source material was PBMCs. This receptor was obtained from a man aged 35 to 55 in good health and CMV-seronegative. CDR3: CASSLAGGIIDTQYF. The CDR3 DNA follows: TGTGCCAGCAGCTTAGCGGGAGGGATCATAGATACGCAGTATTTT.